Below, one TCR beta chain is given with its context. This clonotype occurred many times. No antigen is known for it. Per-base qualities were not stored, and no clone one base away is much larger. This sample was included in a study of breast tumors, draining lymph nodes, adjacent tissues (dated by TCRdb to the mid-2010s). Regarding the research as a whole: In breast cancer patients, the study compared the TCR beta repertoires of tumor, adjacent nontumor tissue and axillary lymph nodes. In human breast cancer, the study set out to evaluate how tumor, surrounding tissue and draining lymph node repertoires relate to one another and whether T cells may move between these sites. The study at large found these results: The similarity between tumor and nontumor tissue repertoires was significantly greater in luminal-like breast cancer than in basal-like breast cancer. Tumor T-cell repertoires showed less diversity than lymph node repertoires and more diversity than nontumor tissue repertoires, and tumor T-cell repertoires showed preferential V and J gene usage. The study presented the conclusion that tumor T cells originate in lymph nodes as consistent with a hypothesis, not as something directly demonstrated. The data were judged consistent with most tumor T cells deriving from the lymph node and then expanding within tumor tissue.

Instrument on record: Illumina HiSeq 2000. TCR beta chain libraries were generated by multiplex PCR amplification. High-throughput sequencing was used to analyze the amplified TCR beta chain products. Starting from the raw public reads, TCRdb applied fastp trimming at Q25, assembled clones with MiXCR and retained in-frame beta chains. Each entry is one CDR3 protein sequence, shown with its most common DNA and genes. This sample holds approximately 210,000 distinct CDR3 sequences; 34% were observed only once. The ten largest clones capture over 3.5% of the sample. Lymph node samples were obtained from the axillary draining lymph nodes of breast cancer patients. Cut back by 5 bases and 3 bases, the V and J ends lie 12 bases apart. The germline V gene (reference sequence) supplies CDR1 DFQATT and CDR2 SNEGSKA. The CDR3 measures 13 amino acids from cysteine to phenylalanine. Only CDR3 DNA remains: 39 bases, in frame from the first base.

Recombination connected TRBV20-1 to TRBJ2-3, with TRBD2 perhaps the D gene, on 5 matching bases. This clonotype was obtained from a female donor with breast cancer. Some clones in this sample may be carry-over from other donors' samples. The sample taken for sequencing was axillary lymph node tissue. CDR3 sequence: CSAPSLGTDTQYF. The DNA sequence follows: TGCAGTGCTCCTTCACTAGGTACAGATACGCAGTATTTT.